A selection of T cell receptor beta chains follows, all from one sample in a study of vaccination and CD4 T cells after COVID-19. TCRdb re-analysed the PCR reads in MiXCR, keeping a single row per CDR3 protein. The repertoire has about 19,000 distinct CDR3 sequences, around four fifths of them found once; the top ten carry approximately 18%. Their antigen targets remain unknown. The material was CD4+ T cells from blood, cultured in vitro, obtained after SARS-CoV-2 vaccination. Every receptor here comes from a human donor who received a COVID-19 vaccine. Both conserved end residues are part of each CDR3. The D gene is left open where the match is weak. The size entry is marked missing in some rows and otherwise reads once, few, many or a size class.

CDR3: CASRRDTIQGHEQYF; DNA: TGTGCCAGCCGAAGGGATACCATACAGGGACACGAGCAGTACTTC; V: TRBV2; J: TRBJ2-7; size: .; D: .
CDR3: CATSDFQGPSNTGELFF; DNA: TGTGCCACCAGTGATTTTCAGGGACCATCGAACACCGGGGAGCTGTTTTTT; V: TRBV24-1; J: TRBJ2-2; size: .; D: .
CDR3: CSARAAWVGGTPSGNTIYF; DNA: TGCAGTGCTAGAGCAGCGTGGGTGGGGGGGACTCCCTCTGGAAACACCATATATTTT; V: TRBV20-1; J: TRBJ1-3; size: .; D: .
CDR3: CASSYSGRAYEQYF; DNA: TGTGCCAGCAGTTACTCTGGCCGAGCCTACGAGCAGTACTTC; V: TRBV6-5; J: TRBJ2-7; size: .; D: .
CDR3: CASSKVWGAVTGELFF; DNA: TGTGCCAGCAGTAAAGTTTGGGGGGCGGTCACCGGGGAGCTGTTTTTT; V: TRBV6-1; J: TRBJ2-2; size: .; D: .
CDR3: CASSEFVSGAGYGYTF; DNA: TGTGCCAGCAGTGAATTCGTGTCAGGGGCTGGCTATGGCTACACCTTC; V: TRBV6-1; J: TRBJ1-2; size: few; D: .
CDR3: CASSLGQETQYF; DNA: TGTGCCAGCAGCTTGGGCCAAGAGACCCAGTACTTC; V: TRBV7-2; J: TRBJ2-5; size: .; D: .
CDR3: CATSDRLNTEAFF; DNA: TGTGCCACCTCGGACAGATTGAACACTGAAGCTTTCTTT; V: TRBV6-1; J: TRBJ1-1; size: .; D: .
CDR3: CASSLVRGAGANVLTF; DNA: TGTGCCAGCAGTTTGGTACGTGGCGCTGGGGCCAACGTCCTGACTTTC; V: TRBV12-3/TRBV12-4; J: TRBJ2-6; size: .; D: .
CDR3: CSADVLRGAEGYTF; DNA: TGCAGTGCTGACGTGTTGAGGGGGGCGGAGGGCTACACCTTC; V: TRBV20-1; J: TRBJ1-2; size: few; D: .
CDR3: CSATGRTNQPQHF; DNA: TGCAGTGCTACAGGACGGACGAATCAGCCCCAGCATTTT; V: TRBV20-1; J: TRBJ1-5; size: .; D: .
CDR3: CATSTRLAGEQYF; DNA: TGTGCCACCAGCACACGACTAGCGGGGGAGCAGTACTTC; V: TRBV15; J: TRBJ2-7; size: once; D: TRBD2
CDR3: CASSYEGRRTDTQYF; DNA: TGTGCCAGCAGTTACGAGGGACGCCGCACAGATACGCAGTATTTT; V: TRBV6-5; J: TRBJ2-3; size: .; D: .
CDR3: CASSQGGGYGYTF; DNA: TGTGCCAGCAGCCAAGGGGGCGGCTATGGCTACACCTTC; V: TRBV14; J: TRBJ1-2; size: .; D: .
CDR3: CSAIQDYNEQFF; DNA: TGCAGTGCTATCCAGGACTACAATGAGCAGTTCTTC; V: TRBV20-1; J: TRBJ2-1; size: few; D: .
CDR3: CASSVWDRDYGYTF; DNA: TGTGCCAGCAGTGTCTGGGACAGGGATTATGGCTACACCTTC; V: TRBV25-1; J: TRBJ1-2; size: .; D: TRBD1
CDR3: CASSYKTQGTDTQYF; DNA: TGTGCCAGCAGCTATAAAACCCAGGGCACAGATACGCAGTATTTT; V: TRBV7-9; J: TRBJ2-3; size: .; D: .
CDR3: CASSQRQGSQPQHF; DNA: TGTGCCAGCAGCCAACGACAGGGAAGTCAGCCCCAGCATTTT; V: TRBV4-2; J: TRBJ1-5; size: .; D: TRBD1
CDR3: CASSENRNTGELFF; DNA: TGCGCCAGCAGTGAGAATCGGAACACCGGGGAGCTGTTTTTT; V: TRBV10-1; J: TRBJ2-2; size: .; D: .
CDR3: CASSIRDREAFF; DNA: TGTGCCAGTAGTATTCGGGACCGTGAAGCTTTCTTT; V: TRBV19; J: TRBJ1-1; size: .; D: .
CDR3: CASRYGTGGGGYQPQHF; DNA: TGTGCCAGCAGGTACGGGACAGGGGGCGGAGGTTATCAGCCCCAGCATTTT; V: TRBV2; J: TRBJ1-5; size: .; D: TRBD1
CDR3: CASSVTGASSGTNVLTF; DNA: TGTGCCAGCAGTGTGACAGGGGCCAGCTCTGGGACCAACGTCCTGACTTTC; V: TRBV25-1; J: TRBJ2-6; size: .; D: TRBD1
CDR3: CSAPPAGGAMETQYF; DNA: TGCAGTGCCCCGCCAGCGGGGGGCGCCATGGAGACCCAGTACTTC; V: TRBV20-1; J: TRBJ2-5; size: .; D: TRBD2
CDR3: CASSSKQVISTGELFF; DNA: TGTGCCAGCAGCTCGAAACAGGTTATTAGCACCGGGGAGCTGTTTTTT; V: TRBV7-9; J: TRBJ2-2; size: few; D: .
CDR3: CASSIRAGTYQETQYF; DNA: TGTGCCAGTAGTATTCGGGCAGGGACGTACCAAGAGACCCAGTACTTC; V: TRBV19; J: TRBJ2-5; size: .; D: .
CDR3: CASSDGGGVNSPLHF; DNA: TGTGCCAGCAGTGACGGAGGGGGCGTTAATTCACCCCTCCACTTT; V: TRBV25-1; J: TRBJ1-6; size: few; D: TRBD1
CDR3: CASSLASGEYNEQFF; DNA: TGTGCCAGCAGCTTGGCCAGCGGGGAATACAATGAGCAGTTCTTC; V: TRBV5-4; J: TRBJ2-1; size: .; D: TRBD2
CDR3: CASSLGTGILDTEAFF; DNA: TGTGCCAGCAGCCTAGGGACAGGGATATTGGACACTGAAGCTTTCTTT; V: TRBV4-2; J: TRBJ1-1; size: .; D: TRBD1
CDR3: CATSDAGTTDGYTF; DNA: TGTGCCACCAGTGATGCCGGGACAACGGATGGCTACACCTTC; V: TRBV24-1; J: TRBJ1-2; size: .; D: .
CDR3: CASSVRGLAGGPDTGELFF; DNA: TGTGCCAGCAGTGTCAGGGGACTAGCGGGGGGGCCGGACACCGGGGAGCTGTTTTTT; V: TRBV2; J: TRBJ2-2; size: .; D: TRBD2
CDR3: CSARDPLGGNQPQHF; DNA: TGCAGTGCTAGAGACCCCCTAGGGGGCAATCAGCCCCAGCATTTT; V: TRBV20-1; J: TRBJ1-5; size: .; D: .
CDR3: CASSLGHDSYNEQFF; DNA: TGTGCCAGCAGCTTAGGACACGACTCCTACAATGAGCAGTTCTTC; V: TRBV11-3; J: TRBJ2-1; size: .; D: .
CDR3: CASSIYSGGDEKLFF; DNA: TGTGCCAGTAGTATTTATTCAGGGGGCGATGAAAAACTGTTTTTT; V: TRBV19; J: TRBJ1-4; size: .; D: TRBD1
CDR3: CASSLGRFTGELFF; DNA: TGTGCCAGCAGCCTGGGACGATTCACCGGGGAGCTGTTTTTT; V: TRBV6-1; J: TRBJ2-2; size: few; D: .
CDR3: CSATPSSGGANEQFF; DNA: TGCAGTGCTACTCCTTCTAGCGGGGGGGCAAATGAGCAGTTCTTC; V: TRBV20-1; J: TRBJ2-1; size: .; D: TRBD2
CDR3: CAWSVGNSPLHF; DNA: TGTGCCTGGAGTGTTGGCAATTCACCCCTCCACTTT; V: TRBV30; J: TRBJ1-6; size: .; D: .
CDR3: CASKVRQNNAEAFF; DNA: TGTGCCAGTAAGGTAAGGCAGAATAACGCTGAAGCTTTCTTT; V: TRBV19; J: TRBJ1-1; size: .; D: .
CDR3: CASKRGTGELFF; DNA: TGTGCCAGCAAAAGGGGAACCGGGGAGCTGTTTTTT; V: TRBV27; J: TRBJ2-2; size: .; D: .
CDR3: CASSLRPSGYDTDTQYF; DNA: TGTGCCAGCAGCTTGAGACCGAGCGGGTACGATACAGATACGCAGTATTTT; V: TRBV5-4; J: TRBJ2-3; size: .; D: .
CDR3: CASSESLRGRGGVNTEAFF; DNA: TGTGCCAGCAGTGAATCCCTCAGGGGCAGGGGGGGCGTGAACACTGAAGCTTTCTTT; V: TRBV2; J: TRBJ1-1; size: .; D: TRBD1
CDR3: CASSFAWGDREQYF; DNA: TGTGCCAGCAGCTTCGCCTGGGGGGATCGCGAGCAGTACTTC; V: TRBV7-9; J: TRBJ2-7; size: .; D: .
CDR3: CASSLDSWGGARYGYTF; DNA: TGTGCCAGCAGCTTAGACAGCTGGGGGGGGGCTCGGTATGGCTACACCTTC; V: TRBV7-8; J: TRBJ1-2; size: .; D: .
CDR3: CASSSRDRRNTIYF; DNA: TGTGCCAGCAGCTCCCGGGACCGAAGAAACACCATATATTTT; V: TRBV5-4; J: TRBJ1-3; size: .; D: .
CDR3: CSAVKAPGGVEQFF; DNA: TGCAGTGCTGTCAAGGCCCCGGGGGGGGTTGAGCAGTTCTTC; V: TRBV20-1; J: TRBJ2-1; size: .; D: TRBD2
CDR3: CASSSNTDGMNTEAFF; DNA: TGTGCCAGCAGCTCAAACACGGACGGAATGAACACTGAAGCTTTCTTT; V: TRBV7-9; J: TRBJ1-1; size: .; D: .
CDR3: CASSSSGRVGDTQYF; DNA: TGTGCCAGCAGTTCCTCGGGGAGGGTAGGAGATACGCAGTATTTT; V: TRBV6-5; J: TRBJ2-3; size: .; D: TRBD2
CDR3: CASSFRGGPGGYTF; DNA: TGTGCCAGCAGCTTCCGAGGGGGGCCGGGTGGCTACACCTTC; V: TRBV5-4; J: TRBJ1-2; size: .; D: .
CDR3: CSASFQEDGYTF; DNA: TGCAGTGCTAGTTTTCAGGAAGATGGCTACACCTTC; V: TRBV20-1; J: TRBJ1-2; size: .; D: .